This T cell receptor beta chain stems from a study of cytomegalovirus exposure and HLA in healthy donors. The study, taken as a whole, reports: In a later analysis, common viral pathogens appeared linked to several of the most significant clusters. Most observed TCR sequences were rare, whereas some public TCRs were detected in many donors.

After removal of 4 bases from V and 8 bases from J, the junction contained 11 bases not matched to a gene. The CDR3 loop spans 14 amino acids. Germline V gene lookup returns CDR1 GTSNPN and CDR2 SVGIG (reference sequence). Details on this clone: Antigen specificity is unknown.

Researchers ran the PCR with 60 Vbeta and 13 Jbeta primers. TCRdb keeps only in-frame clones here, not all; method: immunoSEQ multiplex PCR. The table has about 150,000 clones, approximately 84% seen once. The sequence derives from a woman aged 18-30 years in good health and CMV-seronegative. The chain recombines TRBV30 with TRBJ2-1; 7 bases are a match to TRBD2. Sequenced: PBMCs. This chain's CDR3 is CAWNRLAPGDEQFF. The CDR3, as DNA: TGTGCCTGGAACCGACTAGCTCCTGGCGATGAGCAGTTCTTC.